These T cell receptor beta chains were read from a single sample in a study of shared clonotypes between healthy human individuals. TCRdb keeps only in-frame clones here, not all; method: immunoSEQ multiplex PCR. The table has under 1,100,000 clones, about four fifths seen once. Sequencing was performed on memory CD4+ T cells from PBMCs. The receptors were sampled from a man aged 18 to 35 in good health. Some clones in this sample may be carry-over from other donors' samples. Each CDR3 is given with its conserved first and last residue. Fields, in order: clone size, D gene, V gene, J gene, CDR3 DNA, CDR3 protein. A D gene is named only where the DNA matches it firmly. Clone size is stated in some rows and not others, as once, few, many or a class when expanded.

size: .
D: .
V: TRBV28
J: TRBJ1-2
DNA: TGTGCCAGCAGTCTTACGCGGGGGAACTATAGGTCCTACACCTTC
CDR3: CASSLTRGNYRSYTF

size: .
D: TRBD2
V: TRBV7-3
J: TRBJ2-5
DNA: TGTGCCAGCAGCCTTAGCGGGGGTGAGACCCAGTACTTC
CDR3: CASSLSGGETQYF

size: few
D: .
V: TRBV9
J: TRBJ1-1
DNA: TGTGCCAGCAGCGTAGCCCCGGGACCCCGGTCCCTGAACACTGAAGCTTTCTTT
CDR3: CASSVAPGPRSLNTEAFF

size: .
D: .
V: TRBV25-1
J: TRBJ2-7
DNA: TGTGCCAGCAGTGAATCGGGGTTAAGATACGAGCAGTACTTC
CDR3: CASSESGLRYEQYF

size: .
D: TRBD1
V: TRBV18
J: TRBJ2-7
DNA: TGTGCCAGCTCACCGCCGGGACAGGGGCCGCACGAGCAGTACTTC
CDR3: CASSPPGQGPHEQYF

size: .
D: TRBD1
V: TRBV6-5
J: TRBJ2-7
DNA: TGTGCCAGCAGGGTTAATCAGGGGGTGCCCTACGAGCAGTACTTC
CDR3: CASRVNQGVPYEQYF

size: many
D: .
V: TRBV28
J: TRBJ1-5
DNA: TGTGCCGCCTACGATTACAGGGCACAGCCCCAGCATTTT
CDR3: CAAYDYRAQPQHF

size: .
D: .
V: TRBV27
J: TRBJ1-5
DNA: TGTGCCAGCAGTTTAGAGGTTGGCGGCGGTCCTCCGCTTAATCAGCCCCAGCATTTT
CDR3: CASSLEVGGGPPLNQPQHF

size: once
D: TRBD2
V: TRBV13
J: TRBJ2-1
DNA: TGTGCCAGCAGCCTGAGGACTAGCTCCTACAATGAGCAGTTCTTC
CDR3: CASSLRTSSYNEQFF

size: .
D: .
V: TRBV29-1
J: TRBJ1-2
DNA: TGCAGCGTTGGTTCCGGCTATGGCTACACCTTC
CDR3: CSVGSGYGYTF

size: .
D: .
V: TRBV9
J: TRBJ2-7
DNA: TGTGCCAGCAGCGTAGGGTTTTGGCCCTTTGGATCCGAGCAGTACTTC
CDR3: CASSVGFWPFGSEQYF

size: .
D: .
V: TRBV10-3
J: TRBJ1-1
DNA: TGTGCCATCAGTGAGAGGGGGGCGGTGAACACTGAAGCTTTCTTT
CDR3: CAISERGAVNTEAFF

size: few
D: .
V: TRBV7-2
J: TRBJ2-7
DNA: TGTGCCAGCAGCCCATCTTCGGCCAGGGGCTACGAGCAGTACTTC
CDR3: CASSPSSARGYEQYF

size: many
D: .
V: TRBV7-2
J: TRBJ2-1
DNA: TGTGCCAGCAGCGGCGGGCTATTTTTCCGCTCGAACAATGAGCAGTTCTTC
CDR3: CASSGGLFFRSNNEQFF

size: .
D: .
V: TRBV6-5
J: TRBJ2-7
DNA: TGTGCCAGCATGGGGGTTGAGGTCGGACCTTACGAGCAGTACTTC
CDR3: CASMGVEVGPYEQYF

size: many
D: TRBD1
V: TRBV19
J: TRBJ1-5
DNA: TGTGCCAGTAGTGTCCGGGACAGGCGTAATAGCAATCAGCCCCAGCATTTT
CDR3: CASSVRDRRNSNQPQHF

size: .
D: .
V: TRBV5-1
J: TRBJ1-5
DNA: TGCGCCAGCAGCGTGGGGGACGGCGGGGGCAATCAGCCCCAGCATTTT
CDR3: CASSVGDGGGNQPQHF

size: .
D: TRBD2
V: TRBV2
J: TRBJ2-5
DNA: TGTGCCAGCAGTGGACTAGCGGGAGGAGAGACCCAGTACTTC
CDR3: CASSGLAGGETQYF

size: .
D: TRBD1
V: TRBV9
J: TRBJ2-1
DNA: TGTGCCAGCAGCGTAAAGATGGACAGGGCCCACAATGAGCAGTTCTTC
CDR3: CASSVKMDRAHNEQFF

size: once
D: .
V: TRBV5-1
J: TRBJ1-5
DNA: TGCGCCAGCAGCTCAGGTATTGGGGGTAACAATCAGCCCCAGCATTTT
CDR3: CASSSGIGGNNQPQHF

size: .
D: .
V: TRBV5-1
J: TRBJ1-5
DNA: TGCGCCAGCAGCTTGGGGTCGTCGGGCAATCAGCCCCAGCATTTT
CDR3: CASSLGSSGNQPQHF

size: .
D: TRBD1
V: TRBV27
J: TRBJ1-3
DNA: TGTGCCAGCAGTCAGGGGACAGGGGCGTCCTCTGGAAACACCATATATTTT
CDR3: CASSQGTGASSGNTIYF